These T cell receptor beta chains were read from a single sample in a study of CD8+CD57+ T cells in acquired aplastic anemia. TCRdb itself ran the reads through MiXCR, one entry per CDR3 protein. Counted here are roughly 61,000 distinct CDR3 sequences, roughly three fifths occurring once; the ten biggest clones make up roughly 15%. The material sequenced was sorted CD4+, CD8+, or CD8+CD57+ T cells (not recorded which) from PBMCs. Receptor source: a human donor with aplastic anemia. Each CDR3 is given with its conserved first and last residue. Fields, in order: D gene, V gene, clone size, J gene, CDR3 DNA, CDR3 protein. D genes are given only for firm matches. Clone size is stated in some rows and not others, as once, few, many or a class when expanded.

D gene: NA
V gene: TRBV24-1
clone size: NA
J gene: TRBJ2-1
CDR3 DNA: TGTGCCACCAGTGATTTTGGGGGGGCGTTTGAGCAGTTCTTC
CDR3 protein: CATSDFGGAFEQFF

D gene: NA
V gene: TRBV5-1
clone size: few
J gene: TRBJ2-3
CDR3 DNA: TGCGCCAGCAGCCCTTGGGGCACAGATACGCAGTATTTT
CDR3 protein: CASSPWGTDTQYF

D gene: TRBD1
V gene: TRBV2
clone size: NA
J gene: TRBJ1-2
CDR3 DNA: TGTGCCAGCTGTCCGGGACAGGGTTTTGGCTACACCTTC
CDR3 protein: CASCPGQGFGYTF

D gene: NA
V gene: TRBV18
clone size: few
J gene: TRBJ2-7
CDR3 DNA: TGTGCCAGCTCACCACCGATGTCTCAGGACGAGCAGTACTTC
CDR3 protein: CASSPPMSQDEQYF

D gene: TRBD2
V gene: TRBV7-2
clone size: many
J gene: TRBJ2-3
CDR3 DNA: TGTGCCAGCAGCTTTCGGGGGGATTTCACAGATACGCAGTATTTT
CDR3 protein: CASSFRGDFTDTQYF

D gene: NA
V gene: TRBV2
clone size: NA
J gene: TRBJ1-5
CDR3 DNA: TGTGCCAGCAGTGATGCTCCTATCGGCAATCAGCCCCAGCATTTT
CDR3 protein: CASSDAPIGNQPQHF

D gene: NA
V gene: TRBV29-1
clone size: NA
J gene: TRBJ2-7
CDR3 DNA: TGCAGCGTTGACTACAGGGTCCCTACTCTCTACGAGCAGTACTTC
CDR3 protein: CSVDYRVPTLYEQYF

D gene: NA
V gene: TRBV6-2/TRBV6-3
clone size: NA
J gene: TRBJ2-4
CDR3 DNA: TGTGCCAGCAGCCCTCACTTGGGAGGTAAAAACATTCAGTACTTC
CDR3 protein: CASSPHLGGKNIQYF

D gene: NA
V gene: TRBV4-1
clone size: many
J gene: TRBJ1-1
CDR3 DNA: TGCGCCAGCAGCTTCAGGGGATTTTACGCTGAAGCTTTCTTT
CDR3 protein: CASSFRGFYAEAFF

D gene: NA
V gene: TRBV5-5
clone size: many
J gene: TRBJ2-1
CDR3 DNA: TGTGCCAGCAGCTTGGAAGGGTGGGATGAGCAGTTCTTC
CDR3 protein: CASSLEGWDEQFF

D gene: NA
V gene: TRBV11-2
clone size: NA
J gene: TRBJ1-3
CDR3 DNA: TGTGCCAGCAGCCTCACAGGGCTGAGTGTGGACACCATATATTTT
CDR3 protein: CASSLTGLSVDTIYF